Listed here are 2 T cell receptor beta chains from one sample, sequenced in a study of graft-versus-host responses after intestinal transplantation (TCRdb year 2021). The time point label, read with the paper, signifies: cells obtained before transplantation from donor or recipient. Antigens of these TCRs are unknown. Libraries came from the immunoSEQ multiplex PCR assay. The table was pulled from immuneACCESS by TCRdb, which kept in-frame rearrangements only. Such tables lose some clones; where checked, under half of the loss comes from unresolved V genes, and the rest has no known cause. In all, the sample holds 73,000 or so clones, and 90% of those were seen once. The ten most abundant clones make up less than 5% of the sample. The input for sequencing was unstimulated CD8+ T cells sorted from spleen or lymph node cells, taken before transplant. The receptors were gathered from a human donor who was the organ donor for an intestinal transplant.

V is TRBV11-2 and J is TRBJ2-1; 8 bases map to TRBD1. This CDR3 contains 13 residues. After removal of 5 bases from V and 5 bases from J, the junction contained 2 bases not matched to a gene. In germline, CDR1 is SGHAT, CDR2 FQNNGV. The CDR3 is CASSNRGDNEQFF. In DNA, the CDR3 is TGTGCCAGCAGCAACAGGGGGGACAATGAGCAGTTCTTC.

V is TRBV29-1 and J is TRBJ1-2; weak D call: TRBD1 (5 bases). Between the trimmed V and J ends, which lost 0 bases and 2 bases, there was a span of 7 bases. CDR3 length: 13 amino acids. The germline V gene encodes CDR1 SQVTM and CDR2 ANQGSEA. In nucleotides, the CDR3 is TGCAGCGTTGAAGAGGGGCGAAACTATGGCTACACCTTC. Translating it yields CSVEEGRNYGYTF. Drawing the rest from reference TRBV29-1 and TRBJ1-2, the complete variable domain is SAVISQKPSRDICQRGTSLTIQCQVDSQVTMMFWYRQQPGQSLTLIATANQGSEATYESGFVIDKFPISRPNLTFSTLTVSNMSPEDSSIYLCSVEEGRNYGYTFGSGTRLTVV.